Each of the 30 T cell receptor beta chains below was sequenced from the same sample in a study of breast tumors, draining lymph nodes, adjacent tissues. The lymph nodes were axillary draining lymph nodes from breast cancer patients. MiXCR, applied by TCRdb to the multiplex PCR reads, yields one record per CDR3 protein. The sample lists 150,000 to 200,000 distinct CDR3 sequences, roughly a third occurring once. The specimen sequenced was axillary lymph node tissue. Receptors were obtained from a female donor with breast cancer. Some clones in this sample may be carry-over from other donors' samples.

In its sample, this clonotype was seen many times. The chain carries TRBV18 and TRBJ2-3; D gene ambiguous. V lost 2 bases and J 7 bases, leaving 4 bases between the germline ends. Germline-derived CDR1 and CDR2 are KGHSH and LQKENI. CDR3 length: 11 amino acids. The CDR3 bases are TGTGCCAGCTCACCAAAAAATACGCAGTATTTT. It translates to CASSPKNTQYF.

The chain is built from TRBV4-1 and TRBJ2-6; tentatively, D is TRBD1 (5 bases). This CDR3 is built from 16 residues. V shed 5 bases and J shed 0 bases, with 11 bases lying between them. Germline loops: CDR1 MGHRA, CDR2 YSYEKL. The CDR3 reads CASSWTRTSGANVLTF. In nucleotides, the CDR3 is TGCGCCAGCAGCTGGACACGTACCTCTGGGGCCAACGTCCTGACTTTC.

The chain employs TRBV19 and TRBJ1-5; possible D gene TRBD1, 6 bases. CDR3 size: 17 residues. Trimming took 0 bases from V and 3 from J, leaving 15 bases between them. Germline CDR1 is LNHDA and CDR2 is SQIVND (reference sequence). CDR3 coding DNA: TGTGCCAGTAGTATAGATCTGGGCGGGGGCTACAATCAGCCCCAGCATTTT. This codes for CASSIDLGGGYNQPQHF. Based on the CDR3 plus reference TRBV19 and TRBJ1-5, the full variable domain is DGGITQSPKYLFRKEGQNVTLSCEQNLNHDAMYWYRQDPGQGLRLIYYSQIVNDFQKGDIAEGYSVSREKKESFPLTVTSAQKNPTAFYLCASSIDLGGGYNQPQHFGDGTRLSIL.

This clonotype was counted at least ten times. No DNA is shown, since the ends of the CDR3 on it are uncertain; the CDR3 is the one TCRdb lists. The chain has TRBV12-3 or TRBV12-4 and TRBJ2-5; the D call TRBD2 from the table was never checked on the DNA. The CDR3 contains 16 residues when both ends are counted. CDR3: CASSSSTSGGHLTQYF.

This clonotype was seen at least ten times. The chain is built from TRBV7-6 and TRBJ2-5; the match to TRBD2 covers 14 bases. V was pared by 5 bases and J by 8 bases, with 4 bases of the junction left unmatched. The germline gives CDR1 SGHVS, CDR2 FNYEAQ. The CDR3 loop spans 14 amino acids. CDR3 sequence (DNA): TGTGCCAGCAGCCCGGGACTAGCGGGGGAAACCCAGTACTTC. Translation: CASSPGLAGETQYF.

The V and J genes are TRBV12-3 or TRBV12-4 and TRBJ1-6, with D unclear. V was pared by 5 bases and J by 12 bases, with 11 bases between. The CDR3 covers 12 residues. For the CDR3, the DNA is TGTGCCAGCAGTCCCGCCGGGAAACCCCTCCACTTT. It yields the protein CASSPAGKPLHF.

The V and J genes are TRBV5-4 and TRBJ2-3; TRBD1 is a possible D gene (6 bases). Germline loops: CDR1 SGHNT, CDR2 YYREEE (reference sequence). The CDR3 runs to 16 residues. V lost 2 bases, J lost 6 bases, and 19 bases lay in between. The DNA of the CDR3 is TGTGCCAGCAGCTTTGGTAGGCAGGGGCTAGGCGATACGCAGTATTTT. It yields the protein CASSFGRQGLGDTQYF.

In its sample, this clonotype was seen many times. The chain is built from TRBV19 and TRBJ2-5; D not certain. V lost 1 base, J lost 2 bases, and 14 bases lay in between. Germline V gene sequence: CDR1 LNHDA, CDR2 SQIVND (reference sequence). CDR3 length equals 16 residues. The CDR3: CASSIAALPWQETQYF. CDR3 nucleotides: TGTGCCAGTAGTATAGCGGCCCTTCCTTGGCAAGAGACCCAGTACTTC.

This clonotype was seen a few times. The rearrangement joins TRBV28 to TRBJ2-7; 9 positions match TRBD1. CDR1 is MDHEN and CDR2 is SYDVKM in the germline V gene. The V gene end was trimmed by 5 bases and the J gene end by 1 base; junction bases not matched to a gene: 9. The CDR3 is 16 amino acids. The CDR3 DNA sequence: TGTGCCAGCAGTAGACTTTCTGGACAGGGGTCCTACGAGCAGTACTTC. Amino acids: CASSRLSGQGSYEQYF.

This clonotype was seen many times. The V gene is TRBV7-3, the J gene TRBJ2-1, with TRBD2 identical over 8 bases. Germline V CDR1 and CDR2: SGHTA, FQGTGA. Losses at the gene ends were 2 bases for V and 7 bases for J; bases not matched to a gene: 10. CDR3 length equals 16 residues. CDR3 coding DNA: TGTGCCAGCAGCTTATCAAATAGCGGGGTTGGGAATGAGCAGTTCTTC. Protein sequence: CASSLSNSGVGNEQFF.

This clonotype was counted ten times or more. The CDR3 coding sequence is TGTGCCAGCAGAGGGACTAGCGGGGGTGAGGAGCTGTTTTTT. It codes for CASRGTSGGEELFF. The J gene is TRBJ2-2, the V gene TRBV12-3 or TRBV12-4, with 14 bases fitting TRBD2. CDR3 size: 14 residues. V shed 6 bases, J shed 10 bases, and the junction held 4 bases outside the gene matches.

This clonotype was found many times. V is TRBV4-2 and J is TRBJ1-4; 7 bases align to TRBD1. The CDR3 consists of 17 residues. Looked up from germline, CDR1 is LGHNA and CDR2 is YNFKEQ. After removal of 1 base from V and 4 bases from J, the junction contained 9 bases not matched to a gene. CDR3 nucleotides: TGTGCCAGCAGCCAAGTCCTACCGGGACAGCTTAATGAAAAACTGTTTTTT. This translates into CASSQVLPGQLNEKLFF.

This clonotype was counted between two and nine times. This chain links TRBV6-5 with TRBJ2-6, with 7 bases matching TRBD2. The CDR3 spans 16 residues. The V and J ends lost 5 bases and 0 bases, in that order; junction bases with no gene match: 4. Germline CDR1 reads MNHEY; CDR2 reads SVGAGI. CDR3 amino acids: CASSIAGPSGANVLTF. CDR3 DNA: TGTGCCAGCAGTATAGCGGGCCCCTCTGGGGCCAACGTCCTGACTTTC.

This clonotype was picked up many times. The chain links TRBV7-8 to TRBJ2-5; 11 bases align to TRBD1. Looked up from germline, CDR1 is SGHVS and CDR2 is FQNEAQ. J was trimmed by 2 bases and V by 5 bases; bases with no gene match: 13. The CDR3 has 18 amino acids. The CDR3 bases are TGTGCCAGCAGCATTCAACGAGGGACAGGGGGTAATCAAGAGACCCAGTACTTC. It is translated as CASSIQRGTGGNQETQYF.

The table lists this clonotype with a count of one. This could be a read error, since a much larger clone is one nucleotide away. The V and J genes are TRBV20-1 and TRBJ1-5, with D perhaps TRBD1 (6 bases). With 4 bases removed from V and 3 bases from J, the gap between germline ends came to 13 bases. The CDR3 loop spans 14 amino acids. The germline CDR1 and CDR2 sequences are DFQATT and SNEGSKA (reference sequence). As DNA, the CDR3 is TGCAGTGCTATGCTTCGACAGGACAATCAGCCCCAGCATTTT. Translation gives CSAMLRQDNQPQHF.

The CDR3 nucleotides are TGTGCCAGCAGCGTTGAATACAGGGGGACTAACTATGGCTACACCTTC. It yields the protein CASSVEYRGTNYGYTF. The V gene is TRBV2, the J gene TRBJ1-2; 8 bases match TRBD1. The V segment lost 6 bases and the J segment 0 bases; nucleotides outside the gene matches: 9. The length of the CDR3 is 16 residues. In germline, CDR1 is SNHLY, CDR2 FYNNEI. The whole variable domain, filled in from reference TRBV2 and TRBJ1-2, reads EPEVTQTPSHQVTQMGQEVILRCVPISNHLYFYWYRQILGQKVEFLVSFYNNEISEKSEIFDDQFSVERPDGSNFTLKIRSTKLEDSAMYFCASSVEYRGTNYGYTFGSGTRLTVV.

This clonotype was seen many times. The chain uses TRBV6-6 and TRBJ2-3; D is possibly TRBD1 or TRBD2 (5 bases each). Germline CDR1 is MNHNY and CDR2 is SVGAGI (reference sequence). V dropped 4 bases and J dropped 2 bases, with 22 bases sitting between them. The CDR3 is 18 amino acids. Here the CDR3 DNA reads TGTGCCAGCAGTTCTCTGGCCCCGGGACCTAGGTACACAGATACGCAGTATTTT. This gives the protein CASSSLAPGPRYTDTQYF.

This clonotype came up many times. The chain uses TRBV6-2 or TRBV6-3 and TRBJ1-2; possibly TRBD1 for D (6 bases). This CDR3 has 13 amino acids. V lost 8 bases and J lost 8, with 18 bases in between. The germline V gene has CDR1 MNHEY and CDR2 SVGEGT. This chain's CDR3 is CASGRAQGGGYTF. DNA of the CDR3: TGTGCCAGCGGCAGGGCACAGGGTGGCGGCTACACCTTC.

Many counts were recorded for this clonotype. This chain uses TRBV12-3 or TRBV12-4 with TRBJ2-7, with D possibly being TRBD2 (7 bases). V lost 2 bases and J 7 bases, leaving 15 bases between the germline ends. This CDR3 contains 14 residues. This chain's CDR3 is CASSLRGGKKEQYF. The CDR3 nucleotides read TGTGCCAGCAGTTTAAGGGGGGGGAAAAAAGAGCAGTACTTC.

The V and J genes are TRBV6-6 and TRBJ2-7, with TRBD1 as a possible D gene (6 bases). Deletions cut 5 bases from V and 0 bases from J, with 14 bases between. In germline, CDR1 is MNHNY, CDR2 SVGAGI (reference sequence). This CDR3 contains 15 residues. The DNA for the CDR3 is TGTGCCAGCAGTGTCCAGGGGTCTAGCTCCTACGAGCAGTACTTC. Encoded protein: CASSVQGSSSYEQYF.

In this sample, this clonotype turned up many times. The gene calls are TRBV5-5 and TRBJ2-1; D possibly corresponds to TRBD2 (5 bases). Germline V lookup: CDR1 SGHKS, CDR2 YYEKEE (reference sequence). The CDR3 runs 12 residues. Trimming removed 4 bases from V and 8 bases from J, with 10 bases in between. DNA for the CDR3: TGTGCCAGCAGCCGAACGGGGTATGAGCAGTTCTTC. This translates into CASSRTGYEQFF.

The chain links TRBV5-1 to TRBJ1-3; D is unclear. The CDR3 extends over 17 amino acids. Germline V gene sequence: CDR1 SGHRS, CDR2 YFSETQ. Trimming took off 0 bases at V and 0 bases at J, with 13 bases between the two ends. The CDR3 protein is CASSLAGGTSSGNTIYF. In DNA, the CDR3 is TGCGCCAGCAGCTTGGCCGGTGGAACCAGCTCTGGAAACACCATATATTTT. The variable domain in full, completed from reference TRBV5-1 and TRBJ1-3, reads KAGVTQTPRYLIKTRGQQVTLSCSPISGHRSVSWYQQTPGQGLQFLFEYFSETQRNKGNFPGRFSGRQFSNSRSEMNVSTLELGDSALYLCASSLAGGTSSGNTIYFGEGSWLTVV.

The sample holds many counts of this clonotype. The V gene is TRBV5-6, the J gene TRBJ2-5; 7 bases line up with TRBD2. Germline CDR1 reads SGHDT; CDR2 reads YYEEEE. V trimming: 4 bases; J trimming: 4 bases; junction bases outside the gene matches: 7. The CDR3 covers 14 residues. CDR3 in DNA: TGTGCCAGCAGCCCCGGGACTAACATAGAGACCCAGTACTTC. This gives the protein CASSPGTNIETQYF.

Concerning this clonotype itself: A clone one base away is much larger, so this may be a read error. The V and J genes are TRBV12-3 or TRBV12-4 and TRBJ1-2; D not resolved. The CDR3 is made up of 15 amino acids. The CDR3 coding sequence is TGTGCCAGCAGTTTCCAGCCTTCAGCCGGGTATGGCTACGCCTTC. It is translated as CASSFQPSAGYGYAF.

This clonotype came up many times. V gene TRBV6-1 combines with J gene TRBJ2-7; the match to TRBD2 covers 9 bases. CDR3 length: 16 amino acids. From germline, CDR1 is MNHNS and CDR2 SASEGT. The V segment lost 4 bases and the J segment 1 base; nucleotides outside the gene matches: 8. CDR3 DNA sequence: TGTGCCAGCAGTGTCTATAGCGGGGGCCCTTCCTACGAGCAGTACTTC. This gives the protein CASSVYSGGPSYEQYF.

The CDR3 nucleotides are TGTGCCAGTAATCTCGGGACTAGCGGATCTTACGAGCAGTTCTTC. It encodes CASNLGTSGSYEQFF. V gene TRBV28 combines with J gene TRBJ2-1; 11 bases are shared with TRBD2. The CDR3 loop spans 15 amino acids. V lost 9 bases, J lost 10 bases, and 14 bases stayed unmatched. The germline V gene encodes CDR1 MDHEN and CDR2 SYDVKM.

V and J are TRBV5-1 and TRBJ1-1; possible D gene TRBD1, 6 bases. The V end lost 6 bases, the J end lost 5 bases, and 11 bases lay between the germline ends. CDR3 length equals 12 residues. Germline V gene sequence: CDR1 SGHRS, CDR2 YFSETQ. CDR3 DNA sequence: TGCGCCAGCAAGGGGGTGCGAACTGAAGCTTTCTTT. It is translated as CASKGVRTEAFF. Complete variable domain (other parts from reference TRBV5-1 and TRBJ1-1): KAGVTQTPRYLIKTRGQQVTLSCSPISGHRSVSWYQQTPGQGLQFLFEYFSETQRNKGNFPGRFSGRQFSNSRSEMNVSTLELGDSALYLCASKGVRTEAFFGQGTRLTVV.

This clonotype was seen many times. This chain connects TRBV19 to TRBJ2-5; 8 nucleotides agree with TRBD2. The CDR3 is 14 amino acids. V dropped 6 bases and J dropped 5; count of bases not matched to a gene: 8. The V gene's germline CDR1 is LNHDA and CDR2 SQIVND (reference sequence). CDR3 region: CASSISGRGETQYF. In DNA, the CDR3 is TGTGCCAGTAGCATAAGCGGGAGAGGTGAGACCCAGTACTTC.

This clonotype was counted many times. The rearrangement joins TRBV12-3 or TRBV12-4 to TRBJ2-7; 7 nucleotides align to TRBD2. The length of the CDR3 is 14 residues. The trim removed 4 bases at V and 0 bases at J, leaving 3 bases unmatched. The chain's CDR3 is CASSSGGSSYEQYF. The CDR3, as DNA: TGTGCCAGCAGTTCCGGGGGGTCCTCCTACGAGCAGTACTTC.

This clonotype occurred many times. This chain's CDR3 is CASSTETGTTDTQYF. Written as DNA, the CDR3 is TGCGCCAGCAGCACTGAGACAGGCACCACAGATACGCAGTATTTT. The rearrangement joins TRBV5-1 to TRBJ2-3, with D perhaps matching TRBD1 (6 bases). CDR3 size: 15 residues. The germline CDR1 and CDR2 sequences are SGHRS and YFSETQ. V was cut by 4 bases and J by 2 bases, with 14 bases left in between.